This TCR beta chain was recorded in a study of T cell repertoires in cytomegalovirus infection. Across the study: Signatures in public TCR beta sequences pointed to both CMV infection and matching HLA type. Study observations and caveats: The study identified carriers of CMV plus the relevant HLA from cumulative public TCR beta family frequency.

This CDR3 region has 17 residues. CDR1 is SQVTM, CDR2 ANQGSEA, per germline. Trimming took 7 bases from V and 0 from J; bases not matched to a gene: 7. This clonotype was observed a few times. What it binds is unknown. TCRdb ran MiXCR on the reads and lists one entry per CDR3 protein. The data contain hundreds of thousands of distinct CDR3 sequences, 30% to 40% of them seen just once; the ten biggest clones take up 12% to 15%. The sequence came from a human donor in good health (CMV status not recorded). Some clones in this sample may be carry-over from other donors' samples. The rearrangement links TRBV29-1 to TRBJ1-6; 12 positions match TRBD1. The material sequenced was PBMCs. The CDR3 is CSGPGQGAVSYNSPLHF. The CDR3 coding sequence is TGCAGCGGCCCGGGACAGGGGGCGGTCTCCTATAATTCACCCCTCCACTTT.